This T cell receptor (beta chain) was retrieved from a study of shared clonotypes between healthy human individuals. Study-wide points: Across subsets, estimated richness was generally greater for naive than for memory populations.

The method was immunoSEQ multiplex PCR; TCRdb's version includes in-frame clones alone and lacks a portion of them. This table holds roughly 2,500,000 clones, roughly 93% found once. Comment on this clone: What it binds is not known.

Germline-derived CDR1 and CDR2 are MGHRA and YSYEKL. The J segment lost 3 bases and the V segment lost 1 base, leaving 8 bases of the junction unmatched. This CDR3 comprises 19 residues. J is TRBJ2-4 and V is TRBV4-1; 14 nucleotides align to TRBD2. The receptor was isolated from a man aged 18 to 35 in good health. Some clones in this sample may be carry-over from other donors' samples. Sequences were obtained from naive CD4+ T cells from PBMCs. Subset described: CD45RA+ positively selected. In nucleotides, the CDR3 is TGCGCCAGCAGCCAAGGGGGACTAGCGGGAGTCCCTGGCAAAAACATTCAGTACTTC. Amino acid sequence: CASSQGGLAGVPGKNIQYF.